This entry is about one T cell receptor (beta chain). The target antigen is unknown. These data are taken from a study of CD4 T cells in relation to SARS-CoV-2 and coronaviruses. The unexposed donors gave CD4+ T cells in about 2010-2019, prior to COVID-19. The cells were cultured for around ten days before CD4+ T cells were isolated. Here immunoSEQ multiplex PCR was the method, and the copy in TCRdb shows in-frame clones only, minus some. The table records more than 25,000 clones, just under 75% of them present only once. The sample taken for sequencing was CD4+ T cells from PBMCs, cultured in vitro. The sequence derives from a human donor in good health.

The CDR3 reads CSAGLGPTQYF. The CDR3 bases are TGCAGTGCTGGGCTAGGGCCAACCCAGTACTTC. The chain is built from TRBV20-1 and TRBJ2-5; D uncertain. CDR3 length: 11 residues. The germline V and J ends were trimmed by 5 bases and 8 bases, with 12 bases remaining between them. From germline, CDR1 is DFQATT and CDR2 SNEGSKA (reference sequence).